These 3 T cell receptor beta chains originate from one sample sequenced in a study of neurological immune-mediated disorders. MiXCR, applied by TCRdb to the 5' RACE reads, yields one record per CDR3 protein. The data hold roughly 60,000 distinct CDR3 sequences, with about an eighth observed a single time. Material: PBMCs. The source is a man aged 60 to 75 in good health.

This clonotype was observed many times. V gene TRBV5-1 combines with J gene TRBJ2-7; 8 bases match TRBD2. V shed 1 base and J 0 bases; nucleotides not matched to a gene: 12. The CDR3 totals 18 residues. CDR1 and CDR2 from the germline V gene are SGHRS and YFSETQ. CDR3 sequence: CASSLFPSGGSSSYEQYF. CDR3 DNA sequence: TGCGCCAGCAGCTTGTTCCCCAGCGGGGGATCATCCTCCTACGAGCAGTACTTC.

This clonotype was seen ten or more times. The chain has TRBV3-1 and TRBJ1-5, with D perhaps TRBD1 (6 bases). Germline V gene sequence: CDR1 LGHDT, CDR2 YNNKEL (reference sequence). This CDR3 is built from 15 residues. Trimming removed 1 base from V and 4 bases from J, with 11 bases in between. The CDR3 is CASSQGGAGNQPQHF. The CDR3 DNA sequence: TGTGCCAGCAGCCAAGGGGGGGCAGGTAATCAGCCCCAGCATTTT.

The sample holds many counts of this clonotype. The chain joins TRBV20-1 to TRBJ1-3, with D uncertain. V gave up 1 base and J gave up 2 bases, with 6 bases separating them. Germline V gene lookup returns CDR1 DFQATT and CDR2 SNEGSKA (reference sequence). This CDR3 is built from 13 residues. CDR3 loop: CSARGSPGNTIYF. As DNA, the CDR3 is TGCAGTGCTAGAGGGAGTCCTGGAAACACCATATATTTT.